Presented here are 14 T cell receptor beta chains from one specimen sequenced in a study of blood T cell repertoires in COVID-19 (dated by TCRdb to the early 2020s). To prepare the library, the immunoSEQ multiplex PCR assay was applied. TCRdb carries this immuneACCESS record with in-frame sequences only. Its versions omit some clonotypes, under half of them owing to an unresolved V gene in the studies checked, with the rest unexplained. This sample comprises roughly 120,000 clones, around 82% of them detected only once. The ten largest clones capture approximately 16% of the sample. Material: peripheral blood. The source of these receptors is an older woman with acute or convalescent COVID-19.

Many counts were recorded for this clone. V gene TRBV7-2 combines with J gene TRBJ2-3; 7 bases fit TRBD1. There are 17 residues in the CDR3. V lost 5 bases and J lost 0; bases outside the gene matches: 11. Germline CDR1 SGHTA, CDR2 FQGNSA. Written as DNA, the CDR3 is TGTGCCAGCAGCGCCCGACTCGGGACAGCTAGCACAGATACGCAGTATTTT. Translated, it gives CASSARLGTASTDTQYF.

V is TRBV4-3 and J is TRBJ1-2; 7 bases map to TRBD1. The CDR3 extends over 15 amino acids. V lost 3 bases, J lost 4 bases, and 8 bases stayed unmatched. Germline values: CDR1 LGHNA, CDR2 YSLEER. The CDR3, as DNA: TGCGCCAGCAGCCAGCTCGACAGGGATTCCTATGGCTACACCTTC. It yields the protein CASSQLDRDSYGYTF.

The CDR3 region has the DNA TGTGCCAGCAGCCCTACCCGGACAGGGCAATCACCCCTCCACTTT. Amino acid sequence: CASSPTRTGQSPLHF. The gene calls are TRBV3-1 (or the pseudogene TRBV3-2) and TRBJ1-6; TRBD1 matches at 8 bases. Germline V lookup: CDR1 LGHDT, CDR2 YNNKEL (reference sequence). V lost 4 bases to trimming and J lost 10 bases; unmatched junction nucleotides: 9. The CDR3 has 15 residues.

The chain recombines TRBV10-3 with TRBJ1-2; 8 bases map to TRBD1. This CDR3 is 13 amino acids long. After removal of 10 bases from V and 6 bases from J, the junction contained 10 bases not matched to a gene. The germline V gene has CDR1 ENHRY and CDR2 SYGVKD. CDR3 region: CASRPGGENGYTF. CDR3 DNA sequence: TGTGCCAGCCGGCCAGGGGGCGAGAATGGCTACACCTTC.

The chain has TRBV29-1 and TRBJ2-7; D may be TRBD1 (5 bases). The CDR3 spans 11 residues. The germline gives CDR1 SQVTM, CDR2 ANQGSEA. The V end lost 4 bases, the J end lost 3 bases, and 7 bases lay between the germline ends. The CDR3 region is CSVGTGYEQYF. In DNA, the CDR3 is TGCAGCGTTGGAACAGGCTACGAGCAGTACTTC.

The chain has TRBV28 and TRBJ1-3, with 7 bases that match TRBD1. Germline CDR1 and CDR2: MDHEN and SYDVKM. The CDR3 sequence is 16 residues long. The junction had 8 bases not matched to a gene; V was cut back by 6 bases and J by 0 bases. CDR3: CASRSTGTSSGNTIYF. CDR3 bases: TGTGCCAGCAGGTCGACAGGGACGAGCTCTGGAAACACCATATATTTT.

This chain uses TRBV5-4 with TRBJ1-2, with D tentatively TRBD1 (5 bases). V was cut by 4 bases and J by 8 bases, with 18 bases left in between. The germline V gene encodes CDR1 SGHNT and CDR2 YYREEE (reference sequence). The CDR3 runs 14 residues. CDR3 residues: CASSPNSGEGGYTF. The CDR3 nucleotides are TGTGCCAGCAGCCCTAATTCGGGGGAGGGAGGCTACACCTTC.

The V call is TRBV28, the J call TRBJ2-1; no clear D gene. The CDR3 covers 12 residues. Per the germline V gene, CDR1 is MDHEN and CDR2 is SYDVKM. V dropped 4 bases and J dropped 4 bases, with 5 bases sitting between them. The CDR3 sequence: CASSYGYNEQFF. The CDR3 DNA follows: TGTGCCAGCAGTTACGGTTACAATGAGCAGTTCTTC.

This chain uses TRBV6-2 or TRBV6-3 with TRBJ2-3; 10 nucleotides agree with TRBD2. Losses at the gene ends were 7 bases for V and 5 bases for J; bases not matched to a gene: 9. Germline V gene data show CDR1 as MNHEY and CDR2 as SVGEGT. The CDR3 is made up of 15 amino acids. In nucleotides, the CDR3 is TGTGCCAGCACCCCCCGGCTAGCGGGAGTAGATACGCAGTATTTT. This encodes CASTPRLAGVDTQYF.

This chain links TRBV18 with TRBJ1-1; unclear D gene. CDR1 is KGHSH, CDR2 LQKENI, per germline. CDR3 length: 15 amino acids. Trimming pared 0 bases from V and 4 bases from J, leaving 12 bases between. CDR3 DNA: TGTGCCAGCTCACCACCGAGCGGCGGCGGCACTGAAGCTTTCTTT. Protein sequence: CASSPPSGGGTEAFF.

The chain has TRBV30 and TRBJ2-3; D may be TRBD1 (6 bases). CDR3 length: 13 residues. With 8 bases removed from V and 1 base from J, the gap between germline ends came to 13 bases. Germline assignment: CDR1 GTSNPN and CDR2 SVGIG (reference sequence). Written as DNA, the CDR3 is TGTGCCGGGGGCCGGAGGCGCACAGATACGCAGTATTTT. Protein sequence: CAGGRRRTDTQYF.

This clone has just a few counts. The V gene is TRBV3-1 (or the pseudogene TRBV3-2), the J gene TRBJ1-5; no definite D call. The CDR3 covers 15 residues. V lost 0 bases to trimming and J lost 4 bases, with 10 bases between them. Per the germline V gene, CDR1 is LGHDT and CDR2 is YNNKEL (reference sequence). The CDR3 loop reads CASSQDLWSNQPQHF. The CDR3 bases are TGTGCCAGCAGCCAAGATCTGTGGAGTAATCAGCCCCAGCATTTT.

The chain joins TRBV5-1 to TRBJ2-3, with TRBD1 matching 7 bases. This CDR3 contains 15 residues. Germline assignment: CDR1 SGHRS and CDR2 YFSETQ. With 4 bases clipped from V and 6 bases from J, the junction kept 11 bases outside the gene matches. CDR3 region: CASSLGDSEGDTQYF. The CDR3 region has the DNA TGCGCCAGCAGCCTAGGGGACAGTGAGGGGGATACGCAGTATTTT.

The chain couples TRBV11-2 to TRBJ2-7; 7 bases are shared with TRBD1. The CDR3 is 12 residues long. Germline loops: CDR1 SGHAT, CDR2 FQNNGV. The junction had 1 base not matched to a gene; V was cut back by 2 bases and J by 6 bases. The CDR3 region is CASSLNRGEQYF. The CDR3 nucleotides are TGTGCCAGCAGCTTAAACAGGGGCGAGCAGTACTTC.